Listed below are T cell receptor beta chains from one sample, sequenced in a study of T-cell reconstitution after alpha-beta-depleted transplantation in children. Each CDR3 protein gets one entry after TCRdb re-called the PCR reads with MiXCR. The profile shows fewer than 700,000 distinct CDR3 sequences, 10% to 15% of them singletons. The material was PBMCs, mostly from graft donor cells, obtained 360 days after TCRalphabeta/CD19-depleted stem cell transplant. The receptors originated from a male patient between 10 and 17 years old who had a stem cell transplant for acute myeloid leukemia, so the T cells may come from the graft donor. Each CDR3 is given with its conserved first and last residue. Each record gives: J gene, D gene, clone size, V gene, CDR3 protein, CDR3 DNA. The D gene is left open where the match is weak. Clone size appears in some rows only: once, few, many, or a class for an expanded clone.

J gene: TRBJ2-7
D gene: -
clone size: -
V gene: TRBV6-2/TRBV6-3
CDR3 protein: CASTRSEFYEQYF
CDR3 DNA: TGTGCCAGCACCCGGAGCGAGTTTTACGAGCAGTACTTC

J gene: TRBJ2-1
D gene: TRBD1
clone size: few
V gene: TRBV12-3/TRBV12-4
CDR3 protein: CASSPLGTGSDEQFF
CDR3 DNA: TGTGCCAGCAGTCCTCTGGGGACAGGGTCCGATGAGCAGTTCTTC

J gene: TRBJ1-1
D gene: -
clone size: many
V gene: TRBV15
CDR3 protein: CATSRDRGRFAAKVSEAFF
CDR3 DNA: TGTGCCACCAGCAGAGATAGGGGCCGCTTCGCAGCCAAGGTCTCTGAAGCTTTCTTT

J gene: TRBJ2-1
D gene: TRBD2
clone size: few
V gene: TRBV28
CDR3 protein: CASSFPPSGRAHNEQFF
CDR3 DNA: TGTGCCAGCAGTTTCCCCCCTAGCGGGAGGGCCCACAATGAGCAGTTCTTC

J gene: TRBJ1-3
D gene: -
clone size: many
V gene: TRBV5-1
CDR3 protein: CASRRESSGNTIYF
CDR3 DNA: TGCGCCAGCAGGAGGGAGAGCTCTGGAAACACCATATATTTT

J gene: TRBJ1-5
D gene: TRBD1
clone size: few
V gene: TRBV20-1
CDR3 protein: CSAGTGGGQPQHF
CDR3 DNA: TGCAGTGCTGGGACAGGGGGCGGGCAGCCCCAGCATTTT

J gene: TRBJ2-7
D gene: TRBD2
clone size: -
V gene: TRBV4-1
CDR3 protein: CASSPLAGGSHEQYF
CDR3 DNA: TGCGCCAGCAGCCCACTAGCGGGAGGGTCCCACGAGCAGTACTTC

J gene: TRBJ2-2
D gene: TRBD2
clone size: few
V gene: TRBV6-5
CDR3 protein: CASSYSSLGLTGELFF
CDR3 DNA: TGTGCCAGCAGTTACTCGAGTTTGGGACTAACCGGGGAGCTGTTTTTT

J gene: TRBJ2-1
D gene: -
clone size: few
V gene: TRBV5-1
CDR3 protein: CASTPGGATYNEQFF
CDR3 DNA: TGCGCCAGCACTCCTGGCGGGGCGACCTACAATGAGCAGTTCTTC

J gene: TRBJ2-7
D gene: TRBD1
clone size: -
V gene: TRBV7-2
CDR3 protein: CASSLATGGPTYEQYF
CDR3 DNA: TGTGCCAGCAGCTTAGCCACAGGGGGGCCCACCTACGAGCAGTACTTC

J gene: TRBJ2-7
D gene: TRBD1
clone size: -
V gene: TRBV28
CDR3 protein: CASRRPEGQGAGIGDEQYF
CDR3 DNA: TGTGCCAGCAGGCGCCCTGAGGGACAGGGGGCGGGAATCGGGGACGAGCAGTACTTC

J gene: TRBJ2-7
D gene: TRBD2
clone size: many
V gene: TRBV29-1
CDR3 protein: CSVGQGARLAGEYEQYF
CDR3 DNA: TGCAGCGTTGGACAGGGGGCGCGACTAGCGGGAGAGTACGAGCAGTACTTC

J gene: TRBJ2-4
D gene: -
clone size: -
V gene: TRBV12-3/TRBV12-4
CDR3 protein: CASTLDWMTKNIQYF
CDR3 DNA: TGTGCCAGCACCCTCGACTGGATGACCAAAAACATTCAGTACTTC

J gene: TRBJ2-5
D gene: -
clone size: many
V gene: TRBV28
CDR3 protein: CASNWEKGTQETQYF
CDR3 DNA: TGTGCCAGCAATTGGGAGAAGGGGACCCAAGAGACCCAGTACTTC

J gene: TRBJ2-1
D gene: -
clone size: -
V gene: TRBV25-1
CDR3 protein: CASSPLLDRDSALGEQFF
CDR3 DNA: TGTGCCAGCAGTCCCCTCCTCGACCGGGACTCCGCCTTGGGTGAGCAGTTCTTC

J gene: TRBJ1-1
D gene: -
clone size: few
V gene: TRBV7-9
CDR3 protein: CASSLYAGSGRTEAFF
CDR3 DNA: TGTGCCAGCAGCTTATATGCGGGATCGGGGAGGACTGAAGCTTTCTTT

J gene: TRBJ2-5
D gene: -
clone size: -
V gene: TRBV9
CDR3 protein: CASSPLGAGPIMQETQYF
CDR3 DNA: TGTGCCAGCAGCCCCTTAGGAGCGGGCCCGATCATGCAAGAGACCCAGTACTTC

J gene: TRBJ2-1
D gene: -
clone size: many
V gene: TRBV12-3/TRBV12-4
CDR3 protein: CASSWLVGEQFF
CDR3 DNA: TGTGCCAGCAGTTGGCTAGTTGGCGAGCAGTTCTTC

J gene: TRBJ2-1
D gene: -
clone size: many
V gene: TRBV4-2
CDR3 protein: CASSRDSYEQFF
CDR3 DNA: TGTGCCAGCAGCCGGGACTCATATGAGCAGTTCTTC

J gene: TRBJ2-1
D gene: -
clone size: few
V gene: TRBV28
CDR3 protein: CASSLRVSNEQFF
CDR3 DNA: TGTGCCAGCAGTTTGAGGGTATCGAATGAGCAGTTCTTC

J gene: TRBJ1-1
D gene: TRBD1
clone size: many
V gene: TRBV11-2
CDR3 protein: CASSSRQGGPNTEAFF
CDR3 DNA: TGTGCCAGCAGCTCCCGACAGGGGGGCCCAAACACTGAAGCTTTCTTT

J gene: TRBJ1-1
D gene: -
clone size: few
V gene: TRBV24-1
CDR3 protein: CATSEPRGTEAFF
CDR3 DNA: TGTGCCACCAGTGAACCGAGGGGCACTGAAGCTTTCTTT

J gene: TRBJ2-1
D gene: TRBD2
clone size: -
V gene: TRBV6-1
CDR3 protein: CASSDRSGSLSGNEQFF
CDR3 DNA: TGTGCCAGCAGTGATCGGAGCGGGAGTTTAAGTGGGAATGAGCAGTTCTTC

J gene: TRBJ2-1
D gene: -
clone size: -
V gene: TRBV18
CDR3 protein: CASSPLKGYNEQFF
CDR3 DNA: TGTGCCAGCTCACCTCTTAAGGGTTACAATGAGCAGTTCTTC

J gene: TRBJ2-2
D gene: -
clone size: -
V gene: TRBV6-2/TRBV6-3
CDR3 protein: CASSSPQNWAGELFF
CDR3 DNA: TGTGCCAGCAGTTCTCCTCAAAATTGGGCCGGGGAGCTGTTTTTT

J gene: TRBJ2-5
D gene: -
clone size: -
V gene: TRBV7-2
CDR3 protein: CASSFTAWGETQYF
CDR3 DNA: TGTGCCAGCAGCTTTACCGCCTGGGGGGAGACCCAGTACTTC

J gene: TRBJ2-7
D gene: -
clone size: few
V gene: TRBV29-1
CDR3 protein: CSVRQVHGEQYF
CDR3 DNA: TGCAGCGTAAGACAGGTGCACGGCGAGCAGTACTTC